This TCR delta chain was captured by sequencing in a study of gamma-delta T cells after stem cell transplantation. TCRdb reanalyzed the RT-PCR reads using CATT. The table shows 2,800 or so delta-chain clones, with over 3.5% occurring only once. This clone was detected a few times. A far larger clone is only one base removed, so a read error is likely. This sample includes further DNA sequences coding for the same CDR3. Trimming took 0 bases from V and 2 from J, leaving 21 bases between them. Germline-derived CDR1 and CDR2 are GEAIGNYY and EKD. There are 18 residues in the CDR3. This receptor was taken from a human donor. It is not recorded whose cells these are; they may come from a transplant donor. The chain recombines TRDV2 with TRDJ1, with a tentative D call TRDD3 (5 bases). The sequenced sample was gamma-delta T cells. The CDR3 DNA follows: TGTGCCTGTGACACCGTAGGGCTGGGAGATACTTCGACCGATAAACTCATCTTT. This encodes CACDTVGLGDTSTDKLIF.